These T cell receptor beta chains were read from a single sample in a study of shared clonotypes between healthy human individuals. Data came from immunoSEQ multiplex PCR; TCRdb stores just in-frame clones and leaves some out. The table has 1,500,000 or so clones, around 97% seen once; the top ten hold approximately 1.1%. The sequenced sample was naive CD4+ T cells sorted from blood. The source is a young man in good health. The CDR3 runs from the conserved cysteine through the conserved F or W. The D gene is left open where the match is weak. A clone size is listed for some rows: how often the clone was seen (once, few, many), or a class if it is expanded.

J gene	V gene	D gene	clone size	CDR3 DNA	CDR3 protein
TRBJ2-1	TRBV5-1	NA	NA	TGCGCCAGCAGCTTGGAAACGAGCGTGAGGGCCGGGGAGCAGTTCTTC	CASSLETSVRAGEQFF
TRBJ2-1	TRBV5-1	NA	NA	TGCGCCAGCAGCTTGGCCCCCCGAGGGGAGCAGTTCTTC	CASSLAPRGEQFF
TRBJ1-2	TRBV29-1	NA	few	TGCAGCGTCGAGGGGAGTAGGGGCTACACCTTC	CSVEGSRGYTF
TRBJ2-5	TRBV7-6	NA	NA	TGTGCCAGCAGCTTTATCGGACTCGATTTAATAGGGACCCAGTACTTC	CASSFIGLDLIGTQYF
TRBJ2-7	TRBV30	NA	NA	TGTGCCTGGAGTAGGAGCGGGTTACCTTACGAGCAGTACTTC	CAWSRSGLPYEQYF
TRBJ1-2	TRBV28	NA	NA	TGTGCCAGCAGTTCATCCGGGGGAGCCGGGGCTAACTATGGCTACACCTTC	CASSSSGGAGANYGYTF
TRBJ2-5	TRBV27	NA	NA	TGTGCCAGCAGCCTGGGAATCTGGGGGGGGCGCTGGGAGACCCAGTACTTC	CASSLGIWGGRWETQYF
TRBJ1-3	TRBV2	NA	NA	TGTGCCAGCACCTGGACGGTCTCTGGAAACACCATATATTTT	CASTWTVSGNTIYF
TRBJ2-2	TRBV4-1	NA	few	TGCGCCAGCAGCCAAGGGGGTACCGGGGAGCTGTTTTTT	CASSQGGTGELFF
TRBJ2-4	TRBV19	NA	once	TGTGCCAGTAGTTTCGGGGTACTAGCCAAAAACATTCAGTACTTC	CASSFGVLAKNIQYF
TRBJ1-1	TRBV5-1	NA	NA	TGCGCCAGCAGCTTGGGGTCGGGCACTGAAGCTTTCTTT	CASSLGSGTEAFF
TRBJ1-5	TRBV18	NA	few	TGTGCCAGCTCACCGGGCCGGGACCAGCCCCAGCATTTT	CASSPGRDQPQHF
TRBJ2-1	TRBV29-1	TRBD2	NA	TGCAGCGGGGGGGTGACTAGCGGTAGGTACAATGAGCAGTTCTTC	CSGGVTSGRYNEQFF
TRBJ2-2	TRBV4-2	NA	NA	TGTGCCAGCAGCCAAGATCCGAGGACCGGGGAGCTGTTTTTT	CASSQDPRTGELFF
TRBJ2-6	TRBV29-1	NA	once	TGCAGCGCTAGGGGTTCCGGGGCCAACGTCCTGACTTTC	CSARGSGANVLTF
TRBJ1-3	TRBV28	NA	NA	TGTGCCAGCAGTTTGCCAATGGGCGTGGGTGCTGGAAACACCATATATTTT	CASSLPMGVGAGNTIYF
TRBJ2-5	TRBV5-1	NA	NA	TGCGCCAGCAGCTTGGCCCCGACAGACCGAGAGACCCAGTACTTC	CASSLAPTDRETQYF
TRBJ2-6	TRBV7-3	NA	NA	TGTGCCAGCAGCCCTGGGGCCAACGTCCTGACTTTC	CASSPGANVLTF
TRBJ2-7	TRBV11-2	NA	NA	TGTGCCAGCAGTTCATCCCGGGGTCCGTTCTACGAGCAGTACTTC	CASSSSRGPFYEQYF
TRBJ1-2	TRBV5-4	NA	NA	TGTGCCAGCAGCTTGGGGGCTACTCCCATTTCCTTTAGTAACTATGGCTACACCTTC	CASSLGATPISFSNYGYTF
TRBJ2-3	TRBV11-2	NA	NA	TGTGCCAGCAGCTTAGCTGAGAATTCAGCTTACACAGATACGCAGTATTTT	CASSLAENSAYTDTQYF
TRBJ2-7	TRBV7-9	NA	NA	TGTGCCAGCAGCCCAGGGGTTGGTGCCTCCTTCTCCTACGAGCAGTACTTC	CASSPGVGASFSYEQYF
TRBJ2-1	TRBV10-3	NA	NA	TGTGCCATCAGCCAGGCTCGCAATGAGCAGTTCTTC	CAISQARNEQFF
TRBJ2-6	TRBV2	TRBD1	NA	TGTGCCAGCAGTGGGACAGGGGGTTCCTCGACCGGGGCCAACGTCCTGACTTTC	CASSGTGGSSTGANVLTF
TRBJ1-2	TRBV7-9	TRBD1	NA	TGTGCCAGCAGCTACGACAGGGTAGATGGCTACACCTTC	CASSYDRVDGYTF
TRBJ2-2	TRBV7-2	NA	NA	TGTGCCAGCAGCCCCCCAGGGGAGCTGTTTTTT	CASSPPGELFF
TRBJ2-1	TRBV10-2	TRBD2	NA	TGCGCCAGCAGGGTCGGGACTAGCGGTTACAATGAGCAGTTCTTC	CASRVGTSGYNEQFF
TRBJ1-1	TRBV18	TRBD1	NA	TGTGCCAGCTCACCACTTCAGGGGGGCACTGAAGCTTTCTTT	CASSPLQGGTEAFF
TRBJ1-2	TRBV6-4	NA	NA	TGTGCCAGCAGTGATGGGGGGGCACCAAACTATGGCTACACCTTC	CASSDGGAPNYGYTF
TRBJ1-1	TRBV6-6	TRBD1	NA	TGTGCCAGCAGTTCCCAGGGGGCGAACACTGAAGCTTTCTTT	CASSSQGANTEAFF
TRBJ2-7	TRBV11-1	TRBD1	once	TGTGCCAGCAGCCGAGAGACAGGGAACCCTTACGAGCAGTACTTC	CASSRETGNPYEQYF
TRBJ1-5	TRBV6-4	NA	NA	TGTGCCAGCAGGTCACAGGGAAGGAATCAGCCCCAGCATTTT	CASRSQGRNQPQHF
TRBJ1-2	TRBV2	NA	NA	TGTGCCAGCAGTGAGGGGGCGGACTATGGCTACACCTTC	CASSEGADYGYTF
TRBJ2-1	TRBV10-1	NA	NA	TGCGCCAGCAGTGAGTCGCCCGCGTCCAATGAGCAGTTCTTC	CASSESPASNEQFF
TRBJ2-7	TRBV7-2	NA	once	TGTGCCAGCAGCTTAGTTAGTTCTGGGTCCGAGCAGTACTTC	CASSLVSSGSEQYF
TRBJ2-2	TRBV9	TRBD1	NA	TGTGCCAGCAGCCGACAGGGTCCCGGGGAGCTGTTTTTT	CASSRQGPGELFF
TRBJ2-3	TRBV11-2	NA	NA	TGTGCCAGCAGCTTAGGTAGGAGAGATACGCAGTATTTT	CASSLGRRDTQYF
TRBJ2-1	TRBV15	NA	NA	TGTGCCACGAACCACAGGGGAGGCAATGAGCAGTTCTTC	CATNHRGGNEQFF
TRBJ2-3	TRBV6-1	NA	NA	TGTGCCAGCAGTGTAAGGGAAACGAACACAGATACGCAGTATTTT	CASSVRETNTDTQYF
TRBJ1-2	TRBV6-4	NA	NA	TGTGCCAGCAGTGACGATCCGGGGGATGGCTACACCTTC	CASSDDPGDGYTF